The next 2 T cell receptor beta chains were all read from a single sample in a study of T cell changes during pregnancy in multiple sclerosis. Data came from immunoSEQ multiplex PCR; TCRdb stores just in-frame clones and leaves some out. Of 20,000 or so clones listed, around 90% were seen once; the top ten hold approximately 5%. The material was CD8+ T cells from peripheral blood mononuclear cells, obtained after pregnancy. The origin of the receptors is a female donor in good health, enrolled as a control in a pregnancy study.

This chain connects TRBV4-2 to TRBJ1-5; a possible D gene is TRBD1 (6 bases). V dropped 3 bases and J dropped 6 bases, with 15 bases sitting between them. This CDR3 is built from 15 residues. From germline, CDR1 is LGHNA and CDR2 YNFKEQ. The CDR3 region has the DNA TGTGCCAGCAGCCAGGGGGGGGCTTATAGTCAGCCCCAGCATTTT. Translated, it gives CASSQGGAYSQPQHF.

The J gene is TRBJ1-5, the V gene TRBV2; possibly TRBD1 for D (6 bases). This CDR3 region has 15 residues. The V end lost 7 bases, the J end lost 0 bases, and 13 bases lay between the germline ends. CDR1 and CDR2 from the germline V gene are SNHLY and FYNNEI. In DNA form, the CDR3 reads TGTGCCAGCACGGGAGGGGACACTAGCAATCAGCCCCAGCATTTT. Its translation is CASTGGDTSNQPQHF.